These 8 T cell receptor beta chains were all obtained from the same sample, sequenced in a study of OX40 agonist ivuxolimab in advanced cancers. The table came from immunoSEQ multiplex PCR; TCRdb's copy has only in-frame clones and leaves some out. The repertoire holds about 93,000 clones, with around 90% as singletons. The input for sequencing was CD4+ or CD8+ T cells sorted from blood, taken in a trial of the OX40 agonist ivuxolimab. All receptors come from an adult with an advanced solid tumor such as melanoma, head and neck, liver or kidney cancer.

The chain couples TRBV6-1 to TRBJ1-4; a weak D match, TRBD1 (6 bases). The CDR3 sequence is 14 residues long. Looked up from germline, CDR1 is MNHNS and CDR2 is SASEGT. V dropped 6 bases and J dropped 8 bases, with 16 bases sitting between them. The CDR3 reads CASREQGGKEKLFF. In DNA, the CDR3 is TGTGCCAGCAGGGAACAGGGAGGGAAGGAAAAACTGTTTTTT.

The J gene is TRBJ1-4, the V gene TRBV19; 7 bases match TRBD1. The CDR3 has 16 residues. Germline V CDR1 and CDR2: LNHDA, SQIVND (reference sequence). V was clipped by 4 bases and J by 7 bases; unmatched bases: 12. In DNA, the CDR3 is TGTGCCAGTAGTACCCTACGAGGGGGCGAGAGTGAAAAACTGTTTTTT. This translates into CASSTLRGGESEKLFF.

This chain joins TRBV6-6 and TRBJ2-5; D perhaps matches TRBD1 (6 bases). Looked up from germline, CDR1 is MNHNY and CDR2 is SVGAGI (reference sequence). This CDR3 is 16 amino acids long. The ends were cut back, 6 bases at V and 2 bases at J, with 19 bases in the middle. For the CDR3, the DNA is TGTGCCAGCAGACGTGGCCGAGGGGGTACACAAGAGACCCAGTACTTC. Protein: CASRRGRGGTQETQYF.

This chain uses TRBV30 with TRBJ1-1, with a tentative D call TRBD1 (6 bases). Germline CDR1 and CDR2: GTSNPN and SVGIG (reference sequence). The V end lost 3 bases, the J end lost 4 bases, and 15 bases lay between the germline ends. This CDR3 has 14 residues. CDR3 amino acids: CAWRWEGGVTEAFF. The CDR3 region has the DNA TGTGCCTGGAGGTGGGAGGGGGGCGTCACTGAAGCTTTCTTT.

The CDR3 sequence: CATTRGGADTGELFF. The CDR3, as DNA: TGTGCCACCACAAGAGGGGGAGCGGACACCGGGGAGCTGTTTTTT. The rearrangement links TRBV6-5 to TRBJ2-2; a weak D match, TRBD1 (6 bases). The CDR3 extends over 15 amino acids. Germline loops: CDR1 MNHEY, CDR2 SVGAGI. V lost 10 bases and J 3 bases, leaving 18 bases between the germline ends.

This chain joins TRBV30 and TRBJ1-2; D is perhaps TRBD1 (5 bases). Germline CDR1 is GTSNPN and CDR2 is SVGIG (reference sequence). There are 13 residues in the CDR3. Trimming took 8 bases from V and 1 from J, leaving 14 bases between them. CDR3 protein: CAKQETVNYGYTF. DNA for the CDR3: TGTGCCAAGCAAGAGACAGTTAACTATGGCTACACCTTC.

The chain employs TRBV9 and TRBJ1-4; possible D gene TRBD1, 5 bases. V lost 3 bases and J 4 bases, leaving 16 bases between the germline ends. Germline V gene sequence: CDR1 SGDLS, CDR2 YYNGEE. The CDR3 consists of 16 residues. CDR3 nucleotide sequence: TGTGCCAGCAGCGGAGGGGTCGGGCCCAATAATGAAAAACTGTTTTTT. Protein product: CASSGGVGPNNEKLFF.

The V and J genes are TRBV9 and TRBJ2-5, with 9 bases lining up with TRBD2. Germline assignment: CDR1 SGDLS and CDR2 YYNGEE. Losses at the gene ends were 0 bases for V and 5 bases for J; bases not matched to a gene: 5. There are 15 residues in the CDR3. The CDR3 sequence: CASSVAAGGGETQYF. DNA for the CDR3: TGTGCCAGCAGCGTAGCAGCGGGGGGTGGGGAGACCCAGTACTTC.